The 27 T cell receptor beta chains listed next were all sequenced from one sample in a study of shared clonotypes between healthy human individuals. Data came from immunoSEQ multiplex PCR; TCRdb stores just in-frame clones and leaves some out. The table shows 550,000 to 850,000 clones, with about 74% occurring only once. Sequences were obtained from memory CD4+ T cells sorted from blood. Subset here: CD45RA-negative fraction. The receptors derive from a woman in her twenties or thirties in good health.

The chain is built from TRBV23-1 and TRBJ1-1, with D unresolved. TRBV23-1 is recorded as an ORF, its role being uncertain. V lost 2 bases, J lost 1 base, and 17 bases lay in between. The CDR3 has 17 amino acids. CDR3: CASSQPLPRPKNTEAFF. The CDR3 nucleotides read TGCGCCAGCAGTCAACCCCTACCCCGACCGAAGAACACTGAAGCTTTCTTT.

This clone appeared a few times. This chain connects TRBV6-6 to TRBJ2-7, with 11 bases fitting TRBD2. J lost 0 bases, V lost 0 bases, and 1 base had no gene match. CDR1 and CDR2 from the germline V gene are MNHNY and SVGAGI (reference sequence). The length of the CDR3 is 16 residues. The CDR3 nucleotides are TGTGCCAGCAGTTACTCAACTAGCGGGGGCTCCTACGAGCAGTACTTC. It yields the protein CASSYSTSGGSYEQYF.

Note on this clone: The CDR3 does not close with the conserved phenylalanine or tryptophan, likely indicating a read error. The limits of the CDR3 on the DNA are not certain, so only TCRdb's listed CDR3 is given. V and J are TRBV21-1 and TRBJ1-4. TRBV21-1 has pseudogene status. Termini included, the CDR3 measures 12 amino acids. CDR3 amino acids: CASRTPDVGYLR.

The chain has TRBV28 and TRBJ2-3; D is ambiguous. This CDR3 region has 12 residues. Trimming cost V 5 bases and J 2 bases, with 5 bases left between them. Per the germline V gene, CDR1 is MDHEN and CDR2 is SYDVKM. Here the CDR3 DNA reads TGTGCCAGCAGTCTAATCACAGATACGCAGTATTTT. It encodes CASSLITDTQYF.

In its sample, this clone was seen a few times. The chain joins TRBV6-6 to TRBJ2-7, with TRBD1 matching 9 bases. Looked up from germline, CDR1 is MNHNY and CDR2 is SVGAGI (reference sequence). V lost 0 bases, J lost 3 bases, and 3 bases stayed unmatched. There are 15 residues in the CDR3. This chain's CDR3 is CASSYSKTGGYEQYF. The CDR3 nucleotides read TGTGCCAGCAGTTACTCGAAGACAGGGGGCTACGAGCAGTACTTC.

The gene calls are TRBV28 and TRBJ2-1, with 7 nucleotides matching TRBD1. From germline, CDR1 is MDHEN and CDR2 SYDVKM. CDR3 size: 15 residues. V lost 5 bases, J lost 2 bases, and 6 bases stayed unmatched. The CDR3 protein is CASSPRQGTYNEQFF. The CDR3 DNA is TGTGCCAGCAGTCCCCGACAGGGTACCTACAATGAGCAGTTCTTC.

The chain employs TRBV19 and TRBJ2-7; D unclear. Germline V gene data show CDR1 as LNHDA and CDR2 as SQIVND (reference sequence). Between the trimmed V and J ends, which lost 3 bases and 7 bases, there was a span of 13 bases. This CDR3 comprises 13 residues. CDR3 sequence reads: CASSMVQLGEQYF. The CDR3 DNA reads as TGTGCCAGTAGTATGGTTCAGCTTGGGGAGCAGTACTTC.

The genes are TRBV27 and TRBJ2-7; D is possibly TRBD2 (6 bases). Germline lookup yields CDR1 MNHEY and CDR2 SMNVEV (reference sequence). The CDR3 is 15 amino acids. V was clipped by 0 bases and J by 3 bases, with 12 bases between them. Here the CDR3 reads CASSLSSAGLYEQYF. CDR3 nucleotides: TGTGCCAGCAGTTTATCCTCAGCGGGCCTCTACGAGCAGTACTTC.

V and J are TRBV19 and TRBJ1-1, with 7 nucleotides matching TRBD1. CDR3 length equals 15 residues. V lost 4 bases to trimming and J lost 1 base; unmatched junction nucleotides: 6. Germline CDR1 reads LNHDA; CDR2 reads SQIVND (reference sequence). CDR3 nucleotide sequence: TGTGCCAGTAGTAACCCACAGGGGAGGAACACTGAAGCTTTCTTT. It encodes CASSNPQGRNTEAFF.

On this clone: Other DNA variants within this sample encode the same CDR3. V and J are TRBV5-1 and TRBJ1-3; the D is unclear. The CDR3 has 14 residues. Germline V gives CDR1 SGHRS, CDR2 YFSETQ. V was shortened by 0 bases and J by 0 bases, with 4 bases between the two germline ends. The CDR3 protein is CASSLGNSGNTIYF. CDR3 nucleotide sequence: TGCGCCAGCAGCTTGGGAAACTCTGGAAACACCATATATTTT.

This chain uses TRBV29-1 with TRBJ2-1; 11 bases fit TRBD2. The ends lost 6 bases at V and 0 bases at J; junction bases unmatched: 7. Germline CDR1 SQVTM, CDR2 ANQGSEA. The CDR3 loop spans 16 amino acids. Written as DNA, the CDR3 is TGCAGCGTAGAACTAGCGGGAGCTAGCTCCTACAATGAGCAGTTCTTC. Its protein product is CSVELAGASSYNEQFF.

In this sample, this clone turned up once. CDR3 amino acids: CASSVQTVQETQYF. CDR3 coding DNA: TGTGCCAGCAGTGTCCAGACGGTTCAGGAGACCCAGTACTTC. The V and J genes are TRBV2 and TRBJ2-5; D is ambiguous. This CDR3 is built from 14 residues. Germline V gene data show CDR1 as SNHLY and CDR2 as FYNNEI. Between the trimmed V and J ends, which lost 4 bases and 5 bases, there was a span of 14 bases. Together with reference TRBV2 and TRBJ2-5, the CDR3 gives the full variable domain: EPEVTQTPSHQVTQMGQEVILRCVPISNHLYFYWYRQILGQKVEFLVSFYNNEISEKSEIFDDQFSVERPDGSNFTLKIRSTKLEDSAMYFCASSVQTVQETQYFGPGTRLLVL.

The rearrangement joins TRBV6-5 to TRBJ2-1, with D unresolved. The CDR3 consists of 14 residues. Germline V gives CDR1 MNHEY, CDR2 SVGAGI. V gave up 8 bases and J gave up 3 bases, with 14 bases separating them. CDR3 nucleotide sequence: TGTGCCAGCTCTCCCGACACAAGCTACAATGAGCAGTTCTTC. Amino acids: CASSPDTSYNEQFF.

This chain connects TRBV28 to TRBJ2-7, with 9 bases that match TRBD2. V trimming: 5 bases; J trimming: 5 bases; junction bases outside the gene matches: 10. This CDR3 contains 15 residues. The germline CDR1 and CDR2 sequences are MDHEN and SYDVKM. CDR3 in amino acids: CASSLLAGGPHEQYF. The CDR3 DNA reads TGTGCCAGCAGTCTCCTGGCGGGAGGGCCCCACGAGCAGTACTTC.

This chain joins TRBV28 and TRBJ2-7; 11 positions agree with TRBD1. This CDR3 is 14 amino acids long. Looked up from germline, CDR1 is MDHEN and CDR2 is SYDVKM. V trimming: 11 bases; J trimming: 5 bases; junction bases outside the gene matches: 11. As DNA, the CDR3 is TGTGCCTGCCGATGGGGGACAGGGGGAAACGAGCAGTACTTC. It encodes CACRWGTGGNEQYF.

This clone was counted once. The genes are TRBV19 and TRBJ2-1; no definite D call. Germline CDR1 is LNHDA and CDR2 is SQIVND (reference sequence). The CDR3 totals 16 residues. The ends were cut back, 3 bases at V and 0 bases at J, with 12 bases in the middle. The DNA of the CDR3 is TGTGCCAGTAGTATGTTTGGACCAAGCTCCTACAATGAGCAGTTCTTC. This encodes CASSMFGPSSYNEQFF.

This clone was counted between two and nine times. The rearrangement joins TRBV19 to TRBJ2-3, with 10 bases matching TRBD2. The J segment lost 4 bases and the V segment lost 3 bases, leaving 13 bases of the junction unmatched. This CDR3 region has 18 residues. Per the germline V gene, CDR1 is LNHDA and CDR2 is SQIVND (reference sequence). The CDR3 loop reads CASSMDPTSGYGSDTQYF. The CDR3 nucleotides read TGTGCCAGTAGTATGGATCCGACTAGCGGGTATGGGTCAGATACGCAGTATTTT.

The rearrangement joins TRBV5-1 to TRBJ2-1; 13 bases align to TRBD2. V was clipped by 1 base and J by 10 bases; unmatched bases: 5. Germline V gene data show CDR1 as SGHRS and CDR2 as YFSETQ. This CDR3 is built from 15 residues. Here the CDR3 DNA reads TGCGCCAGCAGCTTGATAGGACTAGCGGGAGACGAGCAGTTCTTC. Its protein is CASSLIGLAGDEQFF. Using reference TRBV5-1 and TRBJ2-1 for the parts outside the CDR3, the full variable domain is KAGVTQTPRYLIKTRGQQVTLSCSPISGHRSVSWYQQTPGQGLQFLFEYFSETQRNKGNFPGRFSGRQFSNSRSEMNVSTLELGDSALYLCASSLIGLAGDEQFFGPGTRLTVL.

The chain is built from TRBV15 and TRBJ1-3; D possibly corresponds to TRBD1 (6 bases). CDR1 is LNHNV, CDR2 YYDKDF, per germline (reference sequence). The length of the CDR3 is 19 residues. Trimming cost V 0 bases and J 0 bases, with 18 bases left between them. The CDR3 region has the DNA TGTGCCACCAGCAGAGATCTTACGGGCAGGGGCTTCTCTGGAAACACCATATATTTT. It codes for CATSRDLTGRGFSGNTIYF.

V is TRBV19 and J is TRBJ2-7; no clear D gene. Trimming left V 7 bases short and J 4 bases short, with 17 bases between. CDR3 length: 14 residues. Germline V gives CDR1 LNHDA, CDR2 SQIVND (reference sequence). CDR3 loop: CASKFIHQGYEQYF. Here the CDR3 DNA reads TGTGCCAGTAAATTCATCCACCAAGGATACGAGCAGTACTTC.

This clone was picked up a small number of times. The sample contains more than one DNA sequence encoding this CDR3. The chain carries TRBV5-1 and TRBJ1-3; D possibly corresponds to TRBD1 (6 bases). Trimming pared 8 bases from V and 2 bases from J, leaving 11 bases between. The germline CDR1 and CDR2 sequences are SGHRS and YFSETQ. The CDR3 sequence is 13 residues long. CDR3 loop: CASGTGTGNTIYF. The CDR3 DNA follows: TGCGCCAGTGGTACAGGGACTGGAAACACCATATATTTT. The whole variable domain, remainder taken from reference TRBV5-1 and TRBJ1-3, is KAGVTQTPRYLIKTRGQQVTLSCSPISGHRSVSWYQQTPGQGLQFLFEYFSETQRNKGNFPGRFSGRQFSNSRSEMNVSTLELGDSALYLCASGTGTGNTIYFGEGSWLTVV.

The CDR3 nucleotides read TGCAGCGTTGCAAGGTCCGGGGGCACTGAAGCTTTCTTT. Its protein product is CSVARSGGTEAFF. V gene TRBV29-1 combines with J gene TRBJ1-1; D perhaps matches TRBD1 (5 bases). In germline, CDR1 is SQVTM, CDR2 ANQGSEA. Trimming cost V 4 bases and J 4 bases, with 13 bases left between them. This CDR3 region has 13 residues.

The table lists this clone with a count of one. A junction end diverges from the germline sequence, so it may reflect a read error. The CDR3 DNA sequence: TGTGCCAGCAGCCGACTAGCGGAGTCCTTCGAGCAGTACTTC. Protein sequence: CASSRLAESFEQYF. The J gene is TRBJ2-7, the V gene TRBV7-8, with 9 bases fitting TRBD2. The CDR3 is made up of 14 amino acids. Germline values: CDR1 SGHVS, CDR2 FQNEAQ. The full variable domain, rest sourced from reference TRBV7-8 and TRBJ2-7, is GAGVSQSPRYKVAKRGQDVALRCDPISGHVSLFWYQQALGQGPEFLTYFQNEAQLDKSGLPSDRFFAERPEGSVSTLKIQRTQQEDSAVYLCASSRLAESFEQYFGPGTRLTVT.

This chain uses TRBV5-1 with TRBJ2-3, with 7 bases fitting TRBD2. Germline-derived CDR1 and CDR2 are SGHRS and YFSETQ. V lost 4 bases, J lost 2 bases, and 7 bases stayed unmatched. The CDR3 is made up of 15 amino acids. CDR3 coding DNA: TGCGCCAGCAGCGGGAGGGAGGGTGCCACAGATACGCAGTATTTT. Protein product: CASSGREGATDTQYF.

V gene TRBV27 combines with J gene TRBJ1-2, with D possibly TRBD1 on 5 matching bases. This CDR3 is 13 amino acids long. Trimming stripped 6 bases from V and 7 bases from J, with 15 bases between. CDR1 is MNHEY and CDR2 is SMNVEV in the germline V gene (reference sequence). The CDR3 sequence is CASRGAILSGYTF. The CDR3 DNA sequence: TGTGCCAGCAGAGGGGCGATCCTCTCTGGCTACACCTTC.

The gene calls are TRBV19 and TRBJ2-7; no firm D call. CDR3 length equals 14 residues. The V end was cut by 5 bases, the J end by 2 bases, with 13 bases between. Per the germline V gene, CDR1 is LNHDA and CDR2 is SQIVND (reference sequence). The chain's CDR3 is CASSPNRAPYEQYF. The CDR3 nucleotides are TGTGCCAGTAGTCCGAATCGGGCGCCCTACGAGCAGTACTTC.

The CDR3, as DNA: TGTGCCAGTAGTATGTTGCTTCCGACCGCAGGGGAGTACGAGCAGTACTTC. It yields the protein CASSMLLPTAGEYEQYF. The chain joins TRBV19 to TRBJ2-7, with D possibly being TRBD1 (6 bases). The germline V and J ends were trimmed by 3 bases and 4 bases, with 22 bases remaining between them. The CDR3 sequence is 17 residues long. In germline, CDR1 is LNHDA, CDR2 SQIVND (reference sequence).